Below, 10 T cell receptor beta chains from the same sample are listed, as sequenced in a study of blood T cell repertoires in COVID-19. Profiling relied on immunoSEQ multiplex PCR, and the TCRdb table lists in-frame clones only, not all of them. Of roughly 380,000 clones listed, roughly 90% are singletons. Sequenced input: peripheral blood. The receptor source for this set is a woman aged 55-70 years with COVID-19, enrolled during active disease.

The chain links TRBV28 to TRBJ1-2; 9 bases map to TRBD1. Germline assignment: CDR1 MDHEN and CDR2 SYDVKM. The ends lost 2 bases at V and 4 bases at J; junction bases unmatched: 11. The CDR3 sequence is 17 residues long. CDR3 protein: CASSLLRERQGGYGYTF. DNA of the CDR3: TGTGCCAGCAGTTTACTTCGCGAGAGACAGGGGGGCTATGGCTACACCTTC.

V gene TRBV6-1 combines with J gene TRBJ1-1, with 9 bases fitting TRBD1. Unmatched junction bases numbered 8, after V lost 3 bases and J lost 6 bases. The CDR3 has 15 amino acids. CDR1 and CDR2 (germline): MNHNS, SASEGT. DNA of the CDR3: TGTGCCAGCAGTGACCCGGGACAGGGAGGCTCTGAAGCTTTCTTT. Translating gives CASSDPGQGGSEAFF.

This rearrangement joins TRBV11-1 to TRBJ1-6; D remains unclear. The V end was cut by 1 base, the J end by 7 bases, with 11 bases between. Germline V gene data show CDR1 as SGHAT and CDR2 as FQDESV (reference sequence). The length of the CDR3 is 15 residues. CDR3 protein: CASSLDPGWNSPLHF. The CDR3 region has the DNA TGTGCCAGCAGCTTAGATCCGGGTTGGAATTCACCCCTCCACTTT. The full variable domain, its missing parts supplied by reference TRBV11-1 and TRBJ1-6, is EAEVAQSPRYKITEKSQAVAFWCDPISGHATLYWYRQILGQGPELLVQFQDESVVDDSQLPKDRFSAERLKGVDSTLKIQPAELGDSAMYLCASSLDPGWNSPLHFGNGTRLTVT.

This sequence joins TRBV30 and TRBJ1-4, with D unresolved. Trimming took 5 bases from V and 3 from J, leaving 10 bases between them. Germline-derived CDR1 and CDR2 are GTSNPN and SVGIG (reference sequence). This CDR3 contains 13 residues. The DNA for the CDR3 is TGTGCCTGGGGACTTTCGGCTAATGAAAAACTGTTTTTT. Translating it yields CAWGLSANEKLFF.

Remarks on this clone: The sample has other DNA sequences that encode this CDR3 too. Written as DNA, the CDR3 is TGTGCCAGCAGTCCCCCCGGGGGAACCTATGGCTACACCTTC. Protein sequence: CASSPPGGTYGYTF. V gene TRBV6-5 combines with J gene TRBJ1-2; possibly TRBD1 for D (5 bases). Between the trimmed V and J ends, which lost 5 bases and 4 bases, there was a span of 14 bases. From germline, CDR1 is MNHEY and CDR2 SVGAGI. CDR3 length: 14 amino acids.

The V and J genes are TRBV3-1 (or the pseudogene TRBV3-2) and TRBJ2-7; 10 bases line up with TRBD2. Germline V gene data show CDR1 as LGHDT and CDR2 as YNNKEL (reference sequence). This CDR3 is built from 16 residues. V trimming: 0 bases; J trimming: 0 bases; junction bases outside the gene matches: 2. The CDR3 region has the DNA TGTGCCAGCAGCCAAGATAGCGGGGGGAGCTCCTACGAGCAGTACTTC. Its translation is CASSQDSGGSSYEQYF.

The rearrangement links TRBV5-4 to TRBJ1-1; 8 bases are shared with TRBD1. The CDR3 loop spans 15 amino acids. Per germline, CDR1 SGHNT and CDR2 YYREEE (reference sequence). The V segment lost 3 bases and the J segment 5 bases; nucleotides outside the gene matches: 9. CDR3 sequence: CASSSPGQARTEAFF. CDR3 nucleotide sequence: TGTGCCAGCAGCTCACCGGGACAGGCGAGGACTGAAGCTTTCTTT.

The chain uses TRBV6-6 and TRBJ1-2; 11 bases are shared with TRBD1. There are 15 residues in the CDR3. J gave up 8 bases and V 0 bases, and 5 bases lay outside the gene matches. Germline loops: CDR1 MNHNY, CDR2 SVGAGI (reference sequence). The CDR3: CASSYSMGQGEGYTF. The CDR3 nucleotides read TGTGCCAGCAGTTACTCCATGGGACAGGGGGAAGGCTACACCTTC.

The J gene is TRBJ2-5, the V gene TRBV18; TRBD1 matches 8 bases. Unmatched junction bases numbered 3, after V lost 4 bases and J lost 2 bases. The CDR3 contains 14 residues. Germline V gene lookup returns CDR1 KGHSH and CDR2 LQKENI. CDR3 amino acids: CASSLNRGQETQYF. CDR3 DNA sequence: TGTGCCAGCTCACTAAACAGGGGGCAAGAGACCCAGTACTTC. The full variable domain, with the rest looked up from reference TRBV18 and TRBJ2-5, is NAGVMQNPRHLVRRRGQEARLRCSPMKGHSHVYWYRQLPEEGLKFMVYLQKENIIDESGMPKERFSAEFPKEGPSILRIQQVVRGDSAAYFCASSLNRGQETQYFGPGTRLLVL.

The chain combines TRBV30 with TRBJ2-2, with D tentatively TRBD2 (5 bases). Trimming removed 0 bases from V and 6 bases from J, with 11 bases in between. Germline V gene lookup returns CDR1 GTSNPN and CDR2 SVGIG (reference sequence). The CDR3 contains 14 residues. The CDR3 reads CAWSVRSGSGELFF. The CDR3 nucleotides are TGTGCCTGGAGTGTACGGAGCGGTTCCGGGGAGCTGTTTTTT.